Listed here are 10 T cell receptor beta chains from one sample, sequenced in a study of shared clonotypes between healthy human individuals. Here immunoSEQ multiplex PCR was the method, and the copy in TCRdb shows in-frame clones only, minus some. This repertoire shows fewer than 550,000 clones, over 60% found once; its top ten account for about 12%. Source material: PBMCs. These receptors all come from a woman aged 40 to 49 in good health. Some clones in this sample may be carry-over from other donors' samples.

V usage is TRBV30 and J usage is TRBJ2-6, with a weak D call TRBD1 (5 bases). Germline lookup yields CDR1 GTSNPN and CDR2 SVGIG (reference sequence). This CDR3 is built from 17 residues. V dropped 2 bases and J dropped 3 bases, with 17 bases sitting between them. CDR3 DNA: TGTGCCTGGAGTAAGGTTTGGGCAGGGAATGGGGCCAACGTCCTGACTTTC. Amino acid sequence: CAWSKVWAGNGANVLTF.

The rearrangement links TRBV5-4 to TRBJ1-4, with a possible D match to TRBD1 (6 bases). This CDR3 contains 14 residues. V was trimmed by 1 base and J by 5 bases, leaving 9 bases between them. Germline CDR1 and CDR2: SGHNT and YYREEE (reference sequence). The CDR3: CASSLYRANEKLFF. The CDR3 nucleotides are TGTGCCAGCAGCTTGTACAGGGCCAATGAAAAACTGTTTTTT.

The rearrangement links TRBV7-3 to TRBJ1-2, with D maybe TRBD1 (6 bases). Trimming left V 4 bases short and J 4 bases short, with 19 bases between. Per germline, CDR1 SGHTA and CDR2 FQGTGA. The CDR3 length is 16 residues. CDR3 sequence reads: CASSSGPGAGVYGYTF. The DNA of the CDR3 is TGTGCCAGCAGCTCCGGTCCGGGGGCGGGTGTCTATGGCTACACCTTC.

J is TRBJ1-2 and V is TRBV15; possible D gene TRBD1, 6 bases. Germline V lookup: CDR1 LNHNV, CDR2 YYDKDF (reference sequence). The CDR3 covers 15 residues. Trimming removed 5 bases from V and 2 bases from J, with 15 bases in between. CDR3 sequence (DNA): TGTGCCACCAGCTTTCTTAAGGGGGGGAACTATGGCTACACCTTC. Amino acids: CATSFLKGGNYGYTF.

The chain employs TRBV18 and TRBJ2-7, with TRBD1 matching 8 bases. The CDR3 sequence is 13 residues long. CDR1 and CDR2 (germline): KGHSH, LQKENI. With 5 bases clipped from V and 3 bases from J, the junction kept 3 bases outside the gene matches. The CDR3 loop is CASSDGQGYEQYF. CDR3 DNA sequence: TGTGCCAGCTCAGACGGACAGGGCTACGAGCAGTACTTC. The full variable domain, rest sourced from reference TRBV18 and TRBJ2-7, is NAGVMQNPRHLVRRRGQEARLRCSPMKGHSHVYWYRQLPEEGLKFMVYLQKENIIDESGMPKERFSAEFPKEGPSILRIQQVVRGDSAAYFCASSDGQGYEQYFGPGTRLTVT.

The chain combines TRBV27 with TRBJ1-4; D gene ambiguous. Trimming took off 4 bases at V and 4 bases at J, with 10 bases between the two ends. The CDR3 covers 14 residues. Germline CDR1 is MNHEY and CDR2 is SMNVEV (reference sequence). The CDR3 reads CASSWRLGNEKLFF. The CDR3 nucleotides read TGTGCCAGCAGTTGGCGTTTGGGTAATGAAAAACTGTTTTTT.

The V call is TRBV27, the J call TRBJ2-3; 7 bases agree with TRBD1. The CDR3 is 13 residues long. In germline, CDR1 is MNHEY, CDR2 SMNVEV (reference sequence). The ends lost 4 bases at V and 6 bases at J; junction bases unmatched: 4. The chain's CDR3 is CASSWNRGDTQYF. The DNA for the CDR3 is TGTGCCAGCAGTTGGAACAGGGGTGATACGCAGTATTTT.

The CDR3 region has the DNA TGTGCCATCAGTGAGTCGGACAACTCTGGGGCCAACGTCCTGACTTTC. Residues: CAISESDNSGANVLTF. The V and J genes are TRBV10-3 and TRBJ2-6; D might be TRBD1 (5 bases). V lost 0 bases to trimming and J lost 0 bases, with 6 bases between them. CDR3 length equals 16 residues. Germline V CDR1 and CDR2: ENHRY, SYGVKD.

The gene calls are TRBV4-2 and TRBJ2-4; D call uncertain. This CDR3 comprises 13 residues. With 1 base removed from V and 0 bases from J, the gap between germline ends came to 1 base. From germline, CDR1 is LGHNA and CDR2 YNFKEQ. In nucleotides, the CDR3 is TGTGCCAGCAGCCAAGGAGCCAAAAACATTCAGTACTTC. Translation gives CASSQGAKNIQYF.

This clone was recorded once. The rearrangement uses TRBV10-3 and TRBJ1-4; D gene ambiguous. Germline V CDR1 and CDR2: ENHRY, SYGVKD. CDR3 length: 15 amino acids. V was cut by 2 bases and J by 0 bases, with 7 bases left in between. The CDR3: CAISEPGTTNEKLFF. Here the CDR3 DNA reads TGTGCCATCAGTGAGCCCGGGACAACTAATGAAAAACTGTTTTTT.